The clone carrying this T cell receptor beta chain was observed at least ten times. The antigen is unknown. TCRdb recomputed calls from the RT-PCR reads with MiXCR, one row per CDR3 protein. The sample contains hundreds of thousands of distinct CDR3 sequences, roughly 12% of which appear only once. These data originate in a study of response to subunit inactivated influenza vaccine. Study observations and caveats: The authors put forward the suggestion that each seasonal influenza vaccination may bring in only a limited number of new T cells.

The V segment lost 0 bases and the J segment 1 base; nucleotides outside the gene matches: 3. This CDR3 is 16 amino acids long. This clonotype was sampled from a man aged 50 or older who received an inactivated influenza vaccine. J is TRBJ1-5 and V is TRBV12-3 or TRBV12-4; 7 bases align to TRBD1. Source: PBMCs from blood, taken on the day of vaccination. CDR3 loop: CASSLAGGASNQPQHF. In DNA, the CDR3 is TGTGCCAGCAGTTTAGCAGGGGGCGCGAGCAATCAGCCCCAGCATTTT.